Sequencing of this T cell receptor beta chain was carried out in a study of blood T cells in healthy people across ages. Per sample, no less than 6 micrograms of total RNA were extracted. Trimming removed 1 base at V and 7 bases at J, with 15 bases between. CDR3 length: 15 amino acids. Germline V CDR1 and CDR2: MNHEY, SVGAGI. Primers used in a second PCR of roughly 6 to 12 cycles were a sample-barcoded 5' primer and a J-beta primer mix. TCRdb recomputed calls from the 5' RACE reads with MiXCR, one row per CDR3 protein. In the table there are roughly 800,000 distinct CDR3 sequences, roughly 50% of which are singletons.

The chain is built from TRBV6-5 and TRBJ2-3; weak D call: TRBD1 (6 bases). This TCR was recovered from a man at least 80 years old in good health. The specimen sequenced was blood. CDR3 loop: CASSYWTAVGNTQYF. CDR3 nucleotides: TGTGCCAGCAGTTACTGGACAGCTGTTGGGAATACGCAGTATTTT.